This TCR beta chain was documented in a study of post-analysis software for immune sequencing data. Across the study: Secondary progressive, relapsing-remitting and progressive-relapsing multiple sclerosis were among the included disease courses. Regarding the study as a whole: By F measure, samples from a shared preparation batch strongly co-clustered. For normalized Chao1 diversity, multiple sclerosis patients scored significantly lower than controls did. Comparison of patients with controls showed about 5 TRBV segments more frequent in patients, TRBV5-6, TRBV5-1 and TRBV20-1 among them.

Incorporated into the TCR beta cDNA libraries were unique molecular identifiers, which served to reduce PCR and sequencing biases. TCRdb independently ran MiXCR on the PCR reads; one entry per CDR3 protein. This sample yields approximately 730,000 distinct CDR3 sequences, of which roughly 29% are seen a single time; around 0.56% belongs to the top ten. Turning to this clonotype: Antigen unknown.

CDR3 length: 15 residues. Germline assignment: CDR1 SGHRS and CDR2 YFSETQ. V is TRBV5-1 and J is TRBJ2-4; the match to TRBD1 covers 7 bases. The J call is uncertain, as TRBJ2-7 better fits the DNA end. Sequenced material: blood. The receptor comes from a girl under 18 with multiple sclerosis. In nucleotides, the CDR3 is TGCGCCAGCAGCTTGGTGGGGACAGTGAACTCCGAGCAGTACTTC. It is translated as CASSLVGTVNSEQYF.